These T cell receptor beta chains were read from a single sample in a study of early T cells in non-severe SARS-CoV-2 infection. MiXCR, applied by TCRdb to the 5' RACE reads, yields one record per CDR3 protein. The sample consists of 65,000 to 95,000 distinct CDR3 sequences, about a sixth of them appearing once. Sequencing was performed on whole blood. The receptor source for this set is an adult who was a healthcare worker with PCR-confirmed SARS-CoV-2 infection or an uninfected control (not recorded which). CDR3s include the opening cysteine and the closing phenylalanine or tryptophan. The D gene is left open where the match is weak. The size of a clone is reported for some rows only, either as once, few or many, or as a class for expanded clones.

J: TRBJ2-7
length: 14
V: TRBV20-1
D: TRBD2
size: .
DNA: TGCAGTGCTAGAGAAACTAGCGGGAGCTCCGAGCAGTACTTC
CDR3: CSARETSGSSEQYF

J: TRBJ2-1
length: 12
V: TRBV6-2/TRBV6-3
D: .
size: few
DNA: TGTGCCAGCAACCAGGTCTACAATGAGCAGTTCTTC
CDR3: CASNQVYNEQFF

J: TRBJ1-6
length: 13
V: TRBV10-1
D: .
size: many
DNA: TGCGCCAGCAGTGAGTCTCCAAATTCACCCCTCCACTTT
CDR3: CASSESPNSPLHF

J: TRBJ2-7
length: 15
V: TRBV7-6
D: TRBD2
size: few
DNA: TGTGCCAGCAGCGCCCTCGGGGGGGGCGGATACGAGCAGTACTTC
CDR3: CASSALGGGGYEQYF

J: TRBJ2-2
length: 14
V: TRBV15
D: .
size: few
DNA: TGTGCCACCAGCAGCGCCAGGGAAACCGGGGAGCTGTTTTTT
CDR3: CATSSARETGELFF

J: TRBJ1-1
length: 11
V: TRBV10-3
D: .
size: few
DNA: TGTGCCATAGAGGATGGCACTGAAGCTTTCTTT
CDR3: CAIEDGTEAFF

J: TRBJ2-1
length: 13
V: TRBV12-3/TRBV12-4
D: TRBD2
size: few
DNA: TGTGCCAGCACTCTAGCGGGATACAATGAGCAGTTCTTC
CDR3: CASTLAGYNEQFF

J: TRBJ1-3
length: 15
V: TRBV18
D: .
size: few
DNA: TGTGCCAGCTCACTACCATCGAGCTCTGGAAACACCATATATTTT
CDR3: CASSLPSSSGNTIYF

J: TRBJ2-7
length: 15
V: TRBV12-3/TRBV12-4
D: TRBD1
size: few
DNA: TGTGCCAGCAGTGATTTCCGGGACAGGGGCAACGAGCAGTACTTC
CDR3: CASSDFRDRGNEQYF

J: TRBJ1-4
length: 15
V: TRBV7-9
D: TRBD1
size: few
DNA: TGTGCCAGCAGCTCAGGACAGGCGGGGAATGAAAAACTGTTTTTT
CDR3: CASSSGQAGNEKLFF

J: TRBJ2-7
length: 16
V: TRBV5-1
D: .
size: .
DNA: TGCGCCAGCAGCCAGGGCTCCGGGGGGCCTGGCCCGATGCAGTACTTC
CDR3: CASSQGSGGPGPMQYF

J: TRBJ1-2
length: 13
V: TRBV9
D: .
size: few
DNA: TGTGCCAGCAGCCCCCCCGTCCGGCATGGCTACACCTTC
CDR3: CASSPPVRHGYTF

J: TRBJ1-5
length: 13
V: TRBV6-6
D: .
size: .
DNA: TGTGCCAGCAGCCCAAGAAGCAATCAGCCCCAGCATTTT
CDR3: CASSPRSNQPQHF

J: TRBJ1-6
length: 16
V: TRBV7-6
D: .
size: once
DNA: TGTGCCAGCAGCTTGGCCGCCGGGATCCGAAATTCACCCCTCCACTTT
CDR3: CASSLAAGIRNSPLHF

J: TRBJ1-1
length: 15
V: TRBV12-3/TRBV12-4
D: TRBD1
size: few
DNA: TGTGCCAGCCGGGGGACAGGGGGCTCGAACACTGAAGCTTTCTTT
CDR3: CASRGTGGSNTEAFF

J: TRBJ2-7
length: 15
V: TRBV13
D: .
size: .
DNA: TGTGCCAGCAGCTTTGTTCCAGGGAGACCAGGCGAGCAGTACTTC
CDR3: CASSFVPGRPGEQYF